This T cell receptor (beta chain) was retrieved from a study of blood T cell repertoires in COVID-19. Losses at the gene ends were 6 bases for V and 0 bases for J; bases not matched to a gene: 4. This CDR3 spans 14 amino acids. The V gene's germline CDR1 is MNHEY and CDR2 SVGAGI. TCRdb keeps only in-frame clones here, not all; method: immunoSEQ multiplex PCR. The sample carries some 260,000 clones, roughly three quarters recorded once. This chain joins TRBV6-5 and TRBJ1-1; 7 bases match TRBD1. Sequenced: peripheral blood. This TCR was recovered from a woman between 40 and 55 years old with active or convalescent COVID-19. The CDR3 DNA is TGTGCCAGCAGCTGGGACAGACTGAACACTGAAGCTTTCTTT. Protein sequence: CASSWDRLNTEAFF.